This TCR beta chain was identified during a study of Ad26.COV2.S vaccination and SARS-CoV-2 variants. The wider study: In the COV1001 trial, the donor was in the Ad26.COV2.S arm. Ad26.COV2.S was injected intramuscularly once or twice, 56 days apart.

Deletions cut 4 bases from V and 4 bases from J, with 15 bases between. The germline V gene has CDR1 SGHNT and CDR2 YYREEE (reference sequence). The CDR3 has 15 residues. Method: immunoSEQ multiplex PCR; TCRdb's copy keeps in-frame clones and lacks some. The profile covers 350,000 to 400,000 clones, with less than 90% appearing a single time and roughly 3% taken by the ten largest. Whole-study results and caveats: Breadth, reportedly substantial, characterized the spike-specific CD8+ and CD4+ T cell responses after vaccination. Recipients given vaccine exceeded placebo recipients in spike-specific TCR breadth.

As regards this clone: Its antigen is undetermined.

Treatment denoted: some 20 received Ad26.COV2.S at low or high dose, single or two shots; several received placebo; per-sample allocation not given. Collection of the samples took place on day 63 after the first injection of vaccine or placebo. This clonotype originated in a person between 18 and 65 years old who received the Ad26.COV2.S COVID-19 vaccine or a placebo. Sequenced material: peripheral blood, taken in a trial of Ad26.COV2.S vaccine versus placebo. The V and J genes are TRBV5-4 and TRBJ1-3; TRBD1 might be the D (6 bases). The CDR3 DNA sequence: TGTGCCAGCAGCCGGAAGGGGGGAAGGGGAAACACCATATATTTT. This encodes CASSRKGGRGNTIYF.